Each of the 29 T cell receptor beta chains below was sequenced from the same sample in a study of molecular identifiers for immune sequencing clone quantification. TCRdb itself ran the PCR reads through MiXCR, one entry per CDR3 protein. Of under 600,000 distinct CDR3 sequences in the sample, around 23% were seen once. Material for sequencing was naive CD8+ T cells from blood, with Jurkat cell RNA spiked in. The subset denotes: FACS-sorted CD8+CD4-CCR7+CD45RA+ naive T cells. The receptors originated from a human donor in good health. Some libraries in this study had Jurkat cell RNA spiked in.

V is TRBV28 and J is TRBJ2-3, with TRBD2 matching 7 bases. This CDR3 region has 15 residues. The germline V gene has CDR1 MDHEN and CDR2 SYDVKM. The ends lost 6 bases at V and 4 bases at J; junction bases unmatched: 10. The CDR3 sequence: CASRTARTSPDTQYF. The CDR3 region has the DNA TGTGCCAGCAGAACAGCCCGGACTAGTCCAGATACGCAGTATTTT.

Concerning this clonotype itself: An end of the junction differs from the germline gene, which may be a read error. This chain joins TRBV7-9 and TRBJ2-1; 10 nucleotides align to TRBD2. CDR1 SEHNR and CDR2 FQNEAQ come from the germline V gene (reference sequence). This CDR3 region has 15 residues. The CDR3 DNA sequence: TGTGCCGGCAGCCCTACTAGCGGGAAGGGCAATGAGCAGTTCTTC. Protein sequence: CAGSPTSGKGNEQFF.

This clonotype appeared once. The missing conserved phenylalanine or tryptophan at the end of this CDR3 makes a read error likely. CDR3 amino acids: CASSVEGQGVADTQYL. The DNA of the CDR3 is TGTGCCAGCAGCGTAGAGGGACAGGGAGTTGCGGATACGCAGTATCTT. The V gene is TRBV9, the J gene TRBJ2-3; 9 positions match TRBD1. CDR3 length: 16 residues. Germline V gives CDR1 SGDLS, CDR2 YYNGEE. Unmatched junction bases numbered 8, after V lost 0 bases and J lost 6 bases.

V usage is TRBV6-2 or TRBV6-3 and J usage is TRBJ1-5; D is uncertain. V lost 1 base and J 1 base, leaving 11 bases between the germline ends. Germline assignment: CDR1 MNHEY and CDR2 SVGEGT. The length of the CDR3 is 16 residues. The CDR3 bases are TGTGCCAGCAGTTACTATCCGGGAGCAAGCAATCAGCCCCAGCATTTT. It translates to CASSYYPGASNQPQHF.

The sample holds a few counts of this clonotype. The chain is built from TRBV29-1 and TRBJ1-2; maybe TRBD1 (5 bases). The CDR3 is made up of 12 amino acids. The germline V gene encodes CDR1 SQVTM and CDR2 ANQGSEA. The V gene lost 2 bases and the J gene lost 6 bases, with 10 bases spanning the gap. The DNA of the CDR3 is TGCAGCGTTGAAACAGGAGGAAATGGCTACACCTTC. Protein: CSVETGGNGYTF.

The chain recombines TRBV7-2 with TRBJ1-6; 9 nucleotides align to TRBD1. The germline gives CDR1 SGHTA, CDR2 FQGNSA. The trim removed 0 bases at V and 7 bases at J, leaving 10 bases unmatched. CDR3 length equals 18 residues. The CDR3: CASSLAFLGDRANSPLHF. CDR3 DNA: TGTGCCAGCAGCTTAGCCTTTCTGGGGGACAGGGCGAATTCACCCCTCCACTTT.

In this sample, this clonotype turned up a few times. The rearrangement links TRBV20-1 to TRBJ2-7, with 12 bases matching TRBD2. This CDR3 region has 16 residues. The ends lost 3 bases at V and 2 bases at J; junction bases unmatched: 8. Germline CDR1 and CDR2: DFQATT and SNEGSKA (reference sequence). The CDR3 DNA sequence: TGCAGTGCTAGTCCGGGGACTAGCGGGTTTCCCTACGAGCAGTACTTC. Translation: CSASPGTSGFPYEQYF.

A word on this clonotype: No conserved phenylalanine or tryptophan ends this CDR3, so it is likely a read error. The V gene is TRBV10-3, the J gene TRBJ2-5; TRBD2 is a possible D gene (5 bases). CDR3 size: 15 residues. The V gene's germline CDR1 is ENHRY and CDR2 SYGVKD. V was shortened by 0 bases and J by 1 base, with 9 bases between the two germline ends. The CDR3 reads CAISESGGSQETQYS. The DNA of the CDR3 is TGTGCCATCAGTGAGTCCGGAGGCTCCCAAGAGACCCAGTACTCC.

This clonotype was recorded a few times. This chain uses TRBV25-1 with TRBJ2-5, with 8 bases identical to TRBD1. The ends lost 3 bases at V and 5 bases at J; junction bases unmatched: 5. This CDR3 contains 14 residues. Per the germline V gene, CDR1 is MGHDK and CDR2 is SYGVNS. In DNA form, the CDR3 reads TGTGCCAGCAGTGAGACAGGGGTTAGCGAGACCCAGTACTTC. It is translated as CASSETGVSETQYF.

This clonotype was seen many times. This CDR3 reads CARGETPTDTQYF. As DNA, the CDR3 is TGTGCCAGAGGGGAGACCCCCACAGATACGCAGTATTTT. The V and J genes are TRBV6-6 and TRBJ2-3; D could derive from TRBD1 or TRBD2 (5 bases each). V lost 9 bases and J 2 bases, leaving 12 bases between the germline ends. The CDR3 consists of 13 residues. In germline, CDR1 is MNHNY, CDR2 SVGAGI (reference sequence).

V is TRBV6-2 or TRBV6-3 and J is TRBJ1-1; D is unresolved. The germline V gene has CDR1 MNHEY and CDR2 SVGEGT. V lost 0 bases to trimming and J lost 6 bases, with 8 bases between them. The CDR3 runs 13 residues. The DNA for the CDR3 is TGTGCCAGCAGTTACTCGATCAACCCTGAAGCTTTCTTT. Its translation: CASSYSINPEAFF.

This clonotype has only a few counts. The V call is TRBV24-1, the J call TRBJ2-3; D unresolved. The V and J ends lost 3 bases and 0 bases respectively, with 6 bases between them. Germline CDR1 KGHDR, CDR2 SFDVKD. The CDR3 is 14 amino acids. The CDR3 DNA reads TGTGCCACCAGTGATGGAGTTAGCACAGATACGCAGTATTTT. Protein: CATSDGVSTDTQYF.

This clonotype was seen a handful of times. This chain links TRBV30 with TRBJ1-3, with 8 bases fitting TRBD1. This CDR3 comprises 15 residues. Trimming removed 4 bases from V and 0 bases from J; junction bases left unmatched: 5. The germline CDR1 and CDR2 sequences are GTSNPN and SVGIG (reference sequence). The DNA of the CDR3 is TGTGCCTGGAACACAGGGACAGGCTCTGGAAACACCATATATTTT. Protein: CAWNTGTGSGNTIYF.

This clonotype came up many times. The chain employs TRBV16 and TRBJ1-3, with no clear D. The CDR3 is 15 residues long. The V gene's germline CDR1 is KGHSY and CDR2 FQNENV. Trimming cost V 2 bases and J 0 bases, with 8 bases left between them. The CDR3 spells CASSQPQSSGNTIYF. The CDR3 DNA sequence: TGTGCCAGCAGCCAACCCCAGTCCTCTGGAAACACCATATATTTT.

The chain links TRBV11-2 to TRBJ2-3, with 7 positions matching TRBD1. Germline V gene lookup returns CDR1 SGHAT and CDR2 FQNNGV. The CDR3 totals 15 residues. The V and J ends lost 1 base and 5 bases, in that order; junction bases with no gene match: 6. The CDR3 DNA reads TGTGCCAGCAGCTTAGCTACAGGGGTGTTAGATACGCAGTATTTT. Its translation is CASSLATGVLDTQYF.

This clonotype was seen repeatedly, ten times or more. V and J are TRBV6-2 or TRBV6-3 and TRBJ2-4; D possibly corresponds to TRBD2 (5 bases). CDR1 MNHEY and CDR2 SVGEGT come from the germline V gene. The V and J ends lost 5 bases and 3 bases respectively, with 20 bases between them. CDR3 length equals 17 residues. CDR3 region: CASSRPIVTGVKNIQYF. CDR3 sequence (DNA): TGTGCCAGCAGTCGACCGATTGTCACCGGGGTCAAAAACATTCAGTACTTC.

The chain has TRBV6-5 and TRBJ2-7, with TRBD1 matching over 8 bases. CDR3 size: 15 residues. Losses at the gene ends were 1 base for V and 4 bases for J; bases not matched to a gene: 6. The germline CDR1 and CDR2 sequences are MNHEY and SVGAGI. CDR3 DNA sequence: TGTGCCAGCAGTTACTATGCAGGGGGCTTTTACGAGCAGTACTTC. This translates into CASSYYAGGFYEQYF.

The V call is TRBV12-3 or TRBV12-4, the J call TRBJ2-3; possibly TRBD1 for D (5 bases). V was pared by 6 bases and J by 3 bases, with 19 bases between. There are 16 residues in the CDR3. This chain's CDR3 is CASSLHVTVSTDTQYF. The CDR3 DNA reads as TGTGCCAGCAGCTTACACGTGACAGTTTCTACAGATACGCAGTATTTT.

Many counts were recorded for this clonotype. V gene TRBV6-5 combines with J gene TRBJ1-1; no firm D call. CDR3 length: 13 amino acids. Trimming pared 0 bases from V and 1 base from J, leaving 3 bases between. Germline values: CDR1 MNHEY, CDR2 SVGAGI. The CDR3 sequence: CASSYSRNTEAFF. The CDR3 DNA reads TGTGCCAGCAGTTACTCCCGGAACACTGAAGCTTTCTTT.

This clonotype came up a few times. The chain links TRBV10-3 to TRBJ1-5, with 10 bases lining up with TRBD1. The CDR3 has 15 amino acids. Losses at the gene ends were 7 bases for V and 5 bases for J; bases not matched to a gene: 8. Germline CDR1 reads ENHRY; CDR2 reads SYGVKD. Here the CDR3 DNA reads TGTGCCATCAAGGCCGGGACAGGGGCATATCAGCCCCAGCATTTT. It encodes CAIKAGTGAYQPQHF.

The genes are TRBV6-2 or TRBV6-3 and TRBJ1-1; 8 bases agree with TRBD1. The CDR3 has 14 residues. J gave up 5 bases and V 5 bases, and 7 bases lay outside the gene matches. From germline, CDR1 is MNHEY and CDR2 SVGEGT. The CDR3 protein is CASSDTGGGTEAFF. Here the CDR3 DNA reads TGTGCCAGCAGTGATACAGGGGGAGGGACTGAAGCTTTCTTT.

A few counts support this clonotype. The chain carries TRBV19 and TRBJ1-5; D uncertain. Looked up from germline, CDR1 is LNHDA and CDR2 is SQIVND (reference sequence). CDR3 length equals 13 residues. Trimming took off 8 bases at V and 0 bases at J, with 8 bases between the two ends. CDR3 sequence: CASDQNSNQPQHF. For the CDR3, the DNA is TGTGCCAGTGACCAGAATAGCAATCAGCCCCAGCATTTT.

With regard to this clonotype: One end of the junction varies from germline; a read error may be responsible. The chain carries TRBV10-3 and TRBJ2-3; D unclear. In germline, CDR1 is ENHRY, CDR2 SYGVKD. The CDR3 is 14 amino acids. The CDR3 spells CAIGDNYGSDTQYF. DNA for the CDR3: TGTGCCATCGGTGATAATTACGGGTCAGATACGCAGTATTTT.

This clonotype was detected ten times or more. The chain recombines TRBV25-1 with TRBJ1-1; D not certain. The germline V gene encodes CDR1 MGHDK and CDR2 SYGVNS. This CDR3 comprises 13 residues. V dropped 4 bases and J dropped 3 bases, with 9 bases sitting between them. In nucleotides, the CDR3 is TGTGCCAGCAGTGTAATGGAACACACTGAAGCTTTCTTT. Encoded protein: CASSVMEHTEAFF.

The chain employs TRBV19 and TRBJ2-1; maybe TRBD2 (5 bases). Deletions cut 5 bases from V and 6 bases from J, with 8 bases between. Germline lookup yields CDR1 LNHDA and CDR2 SQIVND (reference sequence). CDR3 size: 12 residues. The CDR3: CASSAGINEQFF. Written as DNA, the CDR3 is TGTGCCAGTAGTGCCGGGATCAATGAGCAGTTCTTC.

This chain connects TRBV30 to TRBJ2-3; D gene unclear. Germline V gene sequence: CDR1 GTSNPN, CDR2 SVGIG (reference sequence). This CDR3 contains 15 residues. V was cut by 0 bases and J by 1 base, with 11 bases left in between. CDR3 sequence: CAWSVVGVGTDTQYF. In DNA, the CDR3 is TGTGCCTGGAGTGTAGTTGGAGTGGGCACAGATACGCAGTATTTT.

In its sample, this clonotype was seen a few times. The chain couples TRBV19 to TRBJ2-2; TRBD1 is a possible D gene (5 bases). In germline, CDR1 is LNHDA, CDR2 SQIVND (reference sequence). This CDR3 contains 15 residues. Deletions cut 7 bases from V and 3 bases from J, with 15 bases between. In DNA form, the CDR3 reads TGTGCCAGTAAACCCCGCGACAGTTACACCGGGGAGCTGTTTTTT. It codes for CASKPRDSYTGELFF.

With respect to this clonotype: This could be a read error, since a much larger clone is one nucleotide away. This is likely a read error, given that the CDR3 carries no conserved phenylalanine or tryptophan at its end. The V gene is TRBV6-5, the J gene TRBJ2-1, with a possible D match to TRBD1 (7 bases). Trimming left V 7 bases short and J 9 bases short, with 13 bases between. CDR1 and CDR2 from the germline V gene are MNHEY and SVGAGI. The CDR3 loop spans 12 amino acids. The CDR3 DNA reads as TGTGCCAGCATCAGGGGGGACGGTGAGCAGTTCTCC. This gives the protein CASIRGDGEQFS.

This clonotype has at least ten counts. V usage is TRBV27 and J usage is TRBJ2-1, with D possibly called TRBD1 or TRBD2 (5 bases each). The germline V gene has CDR1 MNHEY and CDR2 SMNVEV (reference sequence). CDR3 length: 14 residues. Trimming stripped 5 bases from V and 2 bases from J, with 10 bases between. The CDR3 nucleotides are TGTGCCAGCAGTGAGACGGGGCCCTACAATGAGCAGTTCTTC. This codes for CASSETGPYNEQFF.